One sample yielded the 25 T cell receptor beta chains listed below, sequenced in a study of shared clonotypes between healthy human individuals. The data were produced by immunoSEQ multiplex PCR, yet TCRdb's version contains in-frame clones alone and is incomplete. The repertoire holds 850,000 to 1,200,000 clones, with more than 60% as singletons. Sequenced sample: memory CD4+ T cells sorted from blood. Subset reported: CD45RA-negative fraction. Receptor source: a man aged 18 to 30 in good health.

The chain carries TRBV7-2 and TRBJ2-5; 10 nucleotides align to TRBD1. Unmatched junction bases numbered 6, after V lost 6 bases and J lost 5 bases. The CDR3 consists of 14 residues. Germline V lookup: CDR1 SGHTA, CDR2 FQGNSA. The CDR3 here is CASSWDRGRETQYF. CDR3 DNA: TGTGCCAGCAGTTGGGACAGGGGACGGGAGACCCAGTACTTC.

J is TRBJ2-5 and V is TRBV4-1; D ambiguous. The last part of the DNA fits TRBJ2-7 better; the J call may be wrong. The CDR3 extends over 13 amino acids. The germline gives CDR1 MGHRA, CDR2 YSYEKL. The CDR3 region has the DNA TGCGCCAGCAGCCAAGAACGGAGCTACGAGCAGTACTTC. Protein sequence: CASSQERSYEQYF.

This rearrangement joins TRBV2 to TRBJ2-1, with D perhaps assigned TRBD1 or TRBD2 (6 bases each). Germline V gene data show CDR1 as SNHLY and CDR2 as FYNNEI. V was shortened by 8 bases and J by 5 bases, with 16 bases between the two germline ends. The CDR3 is 14 amino acids. CDR3 region: CASGKGDWDNEQFF. The CDR3 DNA reads TGTGCCAGCGGAAAGGGGGACTGGGACAATGAGCAGTTCTTC.

This clone was observed a handful of times. The CDR3 loop reads CASSFVSGGRTDTQYF. In DNA, the CDR3 is TGCGCCAGCAGCTTCGTGTCAGGGGGCCGTACAGATACGCAGTATTTT. This sequence joins TRBV5-1 and TRBJ2-3; 8 positions match TRBD1. V was clipped by 2 bases and J by 3 bases; unmatched bases: 8. Germline V gene lookup returns CDR1 SGHRS and CDR2 YFSETQ. This CDR3 is 16 amino acids long.

In its sample, this clone was seen once. The V gene is TRBV18, the J gene TRBJ2-3, with a tentative D call TRBD1 (6 bases). Looked up from germline, CDR1 is KGHSH and CDR2 is LQKENI. The V end was cut by 6 bases, the J end by 0 bases, with 13 bases between. The CDR3 sequence is 15 residues long. CDR3 in amino acids: CASSPGQRSTDTQYF. For the CDR3, the DNA is TGTGCCAGCTCCCCCGGACAGCGAAGCACAGATACGCAGTATTTT.

The chain recombines TRBV19 with TRBJ1-2; D might be TRBD1 (5 bases). The CDR3 loop spans 15 amino acids. Trimming shortened V by 2 bases and J by 7 bases, and 17 bases separated the two germline ends. Germline CDR1 LNHDA, CDR2 SQIVND (reference sequence). For the CDR3, the DNA is TGTGCCAGTAGTATACAGGGACGGATGAGTTTTGGCTACACCTTC. Residues: CASSIQGRMSFGYTF.

The chain has TRBV7-2 and TRBJ2-5, with a possible D match to TRBD2 (5 bases). V dropped 1 base and J dropped 5 bases, with 14 bases sitting between them. This CDR3 is 15 amino acids long. Germline values: CDR1 SGHTA, CDR2 FQGNSA. The CDR3 nucleotides are TGTGCCAGCAGCTTAGGAGGGAGTACCAGGGAGACCCAGTACTTC. It yields the protein CASSLGGSTRETQYF.

The chain joins TRBV10-3 to TRBJ2-1; TRBD2 might be the D (6 bases). CDR3 length equals 15 residues. Trimming removed 4 bases at V and 3 bases at J, with 13 bases between. Germline CDR1 and CDR2: ENHRY and SYGVKD. CDR3 DNA: TGTGCCATCAGTGGGACTACGGGCATCTACAATGAGCAGTTCTTC. Protein sequence: CAISGTTGIYNEQFF.

This rearrangement joins TRBV30 to TRBJ2-5; D may correspond to TRBD1 or TRBD2 (5 bases each). CDR3 length equals 14 residues. The V gene lost 0 bases and the J gene lost 5 bases, with 13 bases spanning the gap. Germline CDR1 GTSNPN, CDR2 SVGIG (reference sequence). DNA for the CDR3: TGTGCCTGGAGTGTACCTGAGGGGTGGGAGACCCAGTACTTC. Its protein product is CAWSVPEGWETQYF.

The J gene is TRBJ1-2, the V gene TRBV28; D not certain. Trimming cost V 6 bases and J 4 bases, with 15 bases left between them. The CDR3 is 14 residues long. The germline CDR1 and CDR2 sequences are MDHEN and SYDVKM. The CDR3 sequence: CASRRLLTTYGYTF. CDR3 coding DNA: TGTGCCAGCAGAAGACTGTTAACCACCTATGGCTACACCTTC.

About this clone itself: This sample also contains other DNA sequences that code for the same CDR3. Here the CDR3 DNA reads TGTGCCAGCAGTGGGGCTGGAGAGACCCAGTACTTC. It specifies CASSGAGETQYF. The chain employs TRBV6-5 and TRBJ2-5, with a possible D match to TRBD1 (5 bases). This CDR3 spans 12 amino acids. From germline, CDR1 is MNHEY and CDR2 SVGAGI. V was clipped by 5 bases and J by 4 bases, with 8 bases between them.

The V gene is TRBV6-1, the J gene TRBJ2-1, with 9 bases matching TRBD2. V was clipped by 9 bases and J by 2 bases; unmatched bases: 2. The CDR3 is made up of 13 amino acids. Germline V gene data show CDR1 as MNHNS and CDR2 as SASEGT. The CDR3 coding sequence is TGTGCCAGTAGCGGGAGCCCCTACAATGAGCAGTTCTTC. It encodes CASSGSPYNEQFF.

This clone was counted only a few times. J is TRBJ2-6 and V is TRBV7-2; TRBD2 is a possible D gene (5 bases). V lost 5 bases and J lost 2, with 13 bases in between. The length of the CDR3 is 16 residues. Looked up from germline, CDR1 is SGHTA and CDR2 is FQGNSA. This CDR3 reads CASSPALGAGANVLTF. CDR3 bases: TGTGCCAGCAGCCCGGCCCTCGGGGCTGGGGCCAACGTCCTGACTTTC.

This clone was seen once. The V call is TRBV4-3, the J call TRBJ2-3; TRBD2 matches at 10 bases. J gave up 4 bases and V 2 bases, and 6 bases lay outside the gene matches. Per germline, CDR1 LGHNA and CDR2 YSLEER. The CDR3 has 16 amino acids. CDR3 nucleotides: TGCGCCAGCAGCCAAACTAGCGGGAAGTACCCAGATACGCAGTATTTT. This gives the protein CASSQTSGKYPDTQYF.

This clone was detected many times. CDR3 residues: CASSPTGTATGNTIYF. The CDR3 DNA is TGCGCCAGCAGCCCAACCGGGACAGCCACTGGAAACACCATATATTTT. This rearrangement joins TRBV5-1 to TRBJ1-3; 7 nucleotides line up with TRBD1. Germline loops: CDR1 SGHRS, CDR2 YFSETQ. Germline trimming cut 4 bases from V and 2 bases from J; bases unmatched to any gene: 9. The CDR3 sequence is 16 residues long. The whole variable domain, filled in from reference TRBV5-1 and TRBJ1-3, reads KAGVTQTPRYLIKTRGQQVTLSCSPISGHRSVSWYQQTPGQGLQFLFEYFSETQRNKGNFPGRFSGRQFSNSRSEMNVSTLELGDSALYLCASSPTGTATGNTIYFGEGSWLTVV.

The rearrangement joins TRBV5-5 to TRBJ2-7, with D possibly TRBD2 on 6 matching bases. Germline CDR1 SGHKS, CDR2 YYEKEE (reference sequence). The CDR3 covers 15 residues. Trimming removed 1 base at V and 3 bases at J, with 14 bases between. CDR3 bases: TGTGCCAGCAGCTTGCCAGGGACTGGCCTCTACGAGCAGTACTTC. It is translated as CASSLPGTGLYEQYF.

The chain carries TRBV6-5 and TRBJ1-1; D remains ambiguous. The CDR3 covers 13 residues. Germline CDR1 MNHEY, CDR2 SVGAGI. V lost 7 bases to trimming and J lost 2 bases, with 11 bases between them. The CDR3 is CASKYGVNTEAFF. The CDR3 DNA is TGTGCCAGCAAATACGGGGTAAACACTGAAGCTTTCTTT.

The chain is built from TRBV6-5 and TRBJ1-5; D is undetermined. Germline V gene sequence: CDR1 MNHEY, CDR2 SVGAGI. Trimming left V 4 bases short and J 6 bases short, with 7 bases between. The CDR3 sequence is 12 residues long. CDR3 in amino acids: CASSSRGQPQHF. The CDR3 DNA follows: TGTGCCAGCAGTTCGAGAGGTCAGCCCCAGCATTTT.

This chain joins TRBV7-2 and TRBJ2-5, with D perhaps being TRBD1 or TRBD2 (5 bases each). Germline CDR1 SGHTA, CDR2 FQGNSA. V dropped 2 bases and J dropped 4 bases, with 8 bases sitting between them. The CDR3 runs to 13 residues. CDR3 DNA: TGTGCCAGCAGCTTAAGGGGAGTAGAGACCCAGTACTTC. This codes for CASSLRGVETQYF. The complete variable domain, with remaining parts taken from reference TRBV7-2 and TRBJ2-5, reads GAGVSQSPSNKVTEKGKDVELRCDPISGHTALYWYRQSLGQGLEFLIYFQGNSAPDKSGLPSDRFSAERTGGSVSTLTIQRTQQEDSAVYLCASSLRGVETQYFGPGTRLLVL.

This chain links TRBV7-9 with TRBJ1-2, with D tentatively TRBD1 (6 bases). This CDR3 spans 15 amino acids. V lost 8 bases and J lost 3, with 19 bases in between. Germline CDR1 reads SEHNR; CDR2 reads FQNEAQ (reference sequence). The CDR3 region has the DNA TGTGCCAGCCAAGGTGCGGGGGCGTTTGACTATGGCTACACCTTC. It yields the protein CASQGAGAFDYGYTF.

This clone was recorded a few times. The gene calls are TRBV10-2 and TRBJ1-6; possible D gene TRBD1, 6 bases. V lost 8 bases to trimming and J lost 6 bases, with 20 bases between them. Germline V gives CDR1 WSHSY, CDR2 SAAADI. This CDR3 has 16 residues. Written as DNA, the CDR3 is TGCGCCAGCGCTGGGGGCCTCCCCTTAACTAATTCACCCCTCCACTTT. Its protein is CASAGGLPLTNSPLHF.

The gene calls are TRBV14 and TRBJ1-4, with D unclear. CDR1 is SGHDN, CDR2 FVKESK, per germline. Trimming cost V 8 bases and J 5 bases, with 12 bases left between them. There are 13 residues in the CDR3. CDR3 nucleotides: TGTGCCAGCCTTGAGGCAAAGAATGAAAAACTGTTTTTT. Amino acids: CASLEAKNEKLFF.

The V and J genes are TRBV10-3 and TRBJ1-1; tentatively, D is TRBD1 (6 bases). The CDR3 consists of 17 residues. The germline CDR1 and CDR2 sequences are ENHRY and SYGVKD. V was clipped by 0 bases and J by 3 bases, with 17 bases between them. CDR3 nucleotides: TGTGCCATCAGTGAGTCGACAATCCGGACAGTTTACACTGAAGCTTTCTTT. Its protein is CAISESTIRTVYTEAFF.

V and J are TRBV10-2 and TRBJ2-7; the match to TRBD1 covers 12 bases. The CDR3 runs 14 residues. Germline assignment: CDR1 WSHSY and CDR2 SAAADI. With 5 bases clipped from V and 4 bases from J, the junction kept 3 bases outside the gene matches. CDR3 region: CASSWGQGAYEQYF. Here the CDR3 DNA reads TGCGCCAGCAGTTGGGGACAGGGGGCTTACGAGCAGTACTTC.

There are a few counts of this clone. The same CDR3 arises from other DNA sequences in this sample as well. The genes are TRBV2 and TRBJ2-1; unclear D gene. With 6 bases removed from V and 5 bases from J, the gap between germline ends came to 5 bases. Germline CDR1 and CDR2: SNHLY and FYNNEI. This CDR3 is built from 11 residues. CDR3 sequence (DNA): TGTGCCAGCAGCTTTCACAATGAGCAGTTCTTC. Its protein product is CASSFHNEQFF.